Presented here are 26 T cell receptor beta chains from one specimen sequenced in a study of T cell repertoires in ileal Crohn's disease. Data came from immunoSEQ multiplex PCR; TCRdb stores just in-frame clones and leaves some out. The sample carries some 20,000 clones, 72% recorded once. Time point noted: neoterminal ileum biopsy at postoperative endoscopy, about 6 months after surgery. The sequenced sample was ileal tissue. Receptor source: an adult with Crohn's disease.

This sequence joins TRBV5-4 and TRBJ2-7; 7 bases line up with TRBD1. CDR1 SGHNT and CDR2 YYREEE come from the germline V gene (reference sequence). V lost 2 bases and J lost 4; bases outside the gene matches: 9. This CDR3 has 15 amino acids. CDR3 protein: CASSLPGTAAYEQYF. The CDR3 DNA follows: TGTGCCAGCAGCTTACCCGGGACAGCTGCTTACGAGCAGTACTTC. The full variable domain, completed using reference TRBV5-4 and TRBJ2-7, is ETGVTQSPTHLIKTRGQQVTLRCSSQSGHNTVSWYQQALGQGPQFIFQYYREEENGRGNFPPRFSGLQFPNYSSELNVNALELDDSALYLCASSLPGTAAYEQYFGPGTRLTVT.

The chain links TRBV18 to TRBJ2-1, with 8 bases matching TRBD2. Germline V gene sequence: CDR1 KGHSH, CDR2 LQKENI. With 3 bases clipped from V and 9 bases from J, the junction kept 13 bases outside the gene matches. This CDR3 contains 16 residues. The CDR3 sequence is CASSPPGAGGIFEQFF. In nucleotides, the CDR3 is TGTGCCAGCTCACCCCCTGGGGCGGGAGGAATCTTTGAGCAGTTCTTC.

The chain carries TRBV5-1 and TRBJ2-5, with 7 bases lining up with TRBD1. The V and J ends lost 4 bases and 5 bases, in that order; junction bases with no gene match: 5. This CDR3 comprises 13 residues. The germline V gene encodes CDR1 SGHRS and CDR2 YFSETQ. CDR3 nucleotide sequence: TGCGCCAGCAGCATTAGGGGGCCGGAGACCCAGTACTTC. It yields the protein CASSIRGPETQYF.

This chain connects TRBV7-9 to TRBJ2-1; D perhaps matches TRBD2 (5 bases). The V gene's germline CDR1 is SEHNR and CDR2 FQNEAQ (reference sequence). The CDR3 runs 17 residues. V lost 5 bases and J 4 bases, leaving 21 bases between the germline ends. The CDR3 region is CASSGVVDHPGYNEQFF. The CDR3 bases are TGTGCCAGCAGCGGAGTAGTTGATCATCCGGGGTACAATGAGCAGTTCTTC. Looking up the rest from reference TRBV7-9 and TRBJ2-1 gives the full variable domain: DTGVSQNPRHKITKRGQNVTFRCDPISEHNRLYWYRQTLGQGPEFLTYFQNEAQLEKSRLLSDRFSAERPKGSFSTLEIQRTEQGDSAMYLCASSGVVDHPGYNEQFFGPGTRLTVL.

Of note for this clone: Other DNA sequences within the sample encode an identical CDR3. The chain joins TRBV4-3 to TRBJ1-6, with D perhaps TRBD1 (6 bases). The V gene lost 0 bases and the J gene lost 13 bases, with 16 bases spanning the gap. Germline-derived CDR1 and CDR2 are LGHNA and YSLEER. CDR3 length equals 15 residues. In DNA, the CDR3 is TGCGCCAGCAGCCAAGATAGGGGGGGCGTTTCCCCCCTCCACTTT. Translated: CASSQDRGGVSPLHF.

The chain carries TRBV5-6 and TRBJ2-1; D possibly corresponds to TRBD2 (6 bases). Deletions cut 3 bases from V and 10 bases from J, with 11 bases between. The germline V gene has CDR1 SGHDT and CDR2 YYEEEE. This CDR3 comprises 12 residues. CDR3 protein: CASSSAEGEQFF. Written as DNA, the CDR3 is TGTGCCAGCAGCTCGGCGGAGGGCGAGCAGTTCTTC.

This clone has a handful of counts. The chain links TRBV2 to TRBJ2-2; no clear D. The germline V gene has CDR1 SNHLY and CDR2 FYNNEI. The V end was cut by 3 bases, the J end by 8 bases, with 10 bases between. The CDR3 covers 13 residues. The CDR3 spells CASSDAGYGELFF. CDR3 coding DNA: TGTGCCAGCAGTGACGCCGGGTATGGGGAGCTGTTTTTT.

In its sample, this clone was seen a few times. V gene TRBV7-9 combines with J gene TRBJ1-2; unclear D gene. The V gene's germline CDR1 is SEHNR and CDR2 FQNEAQ (reference sequence). Trimming cost V 6 bases and J 7 bases, with 15 bases left between them. The CDR3 sequence is 13 residues long. CDR3 sequence (DNA): TGTGCCAGCAGAGCTTCAGTGGGGAGTGGCTACACCTTC. Translating gives CASRASVGSGYTF.

This clone ranks as medium-sized. The chain is built from TRBV10-3 and TRBJ1-1, with D perhaps TRBD1 (6 bases). The CDR3 consists of 13 residues. The V gene's germline CDR1 is ENHRY and CDR2 SYGVKD. V was clipped by 5 bases and J by 3 bases, with 10 bases between them. In nucleotides, the CDR3 is TGTGCCATCAGTCCGACAGGAGACACTGAAGCTTTCTTT. It codes for CAISPTGDTEAFF.

This clone was picked up one time. V is TRBV2 and J is TRBJ2-7, with TRBD2 identical over 12 bases. From germline, CDR1 is SNHLY and CDR2 FYNNEI. Trimming took 4 bases from V and 2 from J; bases not matched to a gene: 3. The CDR3 consists of 15 residues. CDR3 DNA: TGTGCCAGCAGTGCGGGACTAGCGGGCCCCTACGAGCAGTACTTC. As protein: CASSAGLAGPYEQYF.

Here the CDR3 DNA reads TGCGCCAGCAGCGATAGGACTAGCGGGGTCCTATACTTC. Translated, it gives CASSDRTSGVLYF. J is TRBJ2-5 and V is TRBV5-1, with 12 bases that match TRBD2. Germline loops: CDR1 SGHRS, CDR2 YFSETQ. After removal of 4 bases from V and 14 bases from J, the junction contained 9 bases not matched to a gene. The CDR3 is 13 residues long.

This clone is judged medium-sized. The chain employs TRBV5-1 and TRBJ1-2, with TRBD1 matching 7 bases. V dropped 4 bases and J dropped 7; count of bases not matched to a gene: 10. This CDR3 has 14 residues. CDR1 and CDR2 (germline): SGHRS, YFSETQ. The CDR3 loop reads CASSAVRTGLGYTF. The CDR3 region has the DNA TGCGCCAGCAGCGCAGTCCGGACAGGTCTTGGCTACACCTTC.

The chain links TRBV10-3 to TRBJ1-2; no clear D. From germline, CDR1 is ENHRY and CDR2 SYGVKD. V was cut by 0 bases and J by 8 bases, with 19 bases left in between. This CDR3 is 16 amino acids long. The CDR3 DNA sequence: TGTGCCATCAGTGAGTCGATGGCGGGTGGGAATGAAGGCTACACCTTC. As protein: CAISESMAGGNEGYTF.

The chain is built from TRBV5-1 and TRBJ2-5; the match to TRBD2 covers 9 bases. The assigned J gene may be wrong: the sequence end matches TRBJ2-7 better. The CDR3 spans 15 residues. Germline V gene data show CDR1 as SGHRS and CDR2 as YFSETQ. The CDR3 is CASSLSLAGSYEQYF. The CDR3 bases are TGCGCCAGCAGCTTAAGCCTAGCGGGATCCTACGAGCAGTACTTC.

The genes are TRBV6-5 and TRBJ1-2; TRBD1 aligns across 9 bases. V gave up 6 bases and J gave up 13 bases; unmatched junction bases: 15. The CDR3 has 14 amino acids. The germline V gene encodes CDR1 MNHEY and CDR2 SVGAGI. CDR3 DNA: TGTGCCAGCAGGAGCCCGGGACAGGGCCACCGGCCCACCTTC. Its translation is CASRSPGQGHRPTF.

This clone was counted between two and nine times. This chain connects TRBV2 to TRBJ2-7; D may be TRBD1 (5 bases). From germline, CDR1 is SNHLY and CDR2 FYNNEI. The CDR3 runs to 13 residues. Trimming took off 6 bases at V and 1 base at J, with 10 bases between the two ends. CDR3 in DNA: TGTGCCAGCAGACAGGATGGTTCCTACGAGCAGTACTTC. Translation gives CASRQDGSYEQYF.

The V and J genes are TRBV6-5 and TRBJ2-5, with 9 bases that match TRBD1. CDR3 length: 15 residues. Germline CDR1 reads MNHEY; CDR2 reads SVGAGI. The V gene end was trimmed by 4 bases and the J gene end by 5 bases; junction bases not matched to a gene: 8. The DNA for the CDR3 is TGTGCCAGCAGTTCCCCGACAGGGGGGGTGGAGACCCAGTACTTC. As protein: CASSSPTGGVETQYF.

The V and J genes are TRBV11-1 and TRBJ2-1, with TRBD2 as a possible D gene (6 bases). Trimming removed 3 bases from V and 1 base from J, with 10 bases in between. The CDR3 loop spans 15 amino acids. The germline V gene has CDR1 SGHAT and CDR2 FQDESV (reference sequence). Here the CDR3 DNA reads TGTGCCAGCAGCTTCGGGACTGCGTCCTACAATGAGCAGTTCTTC. Protein product: CASSFGTASYNEQFF.

The chain joins TRBV25-1 to TRBJ2-1, with 11 nucleotides matching TRBD2. CDR3 length equals 17 residues. CDR1 and CDR2 (germline): MGHDK, SYGVNS. Trimming cost V 1 base and J 2 bases; bases outside gene matches: 4. CDR3 in amino acids: CASSESRGLAAYNEQFF. The CDR3 nucleotides read TGTGCCAGCAGTGAATCTCGGGGACTAGCGGCCTACAATGAGCAGTTCTTC.

The genes are TRBV13 and TRBJ1-1; D is ambiguous. The ends were cut back, 5 bases at V and 5 bases at J, with 9 bases in the middle. Germline lookup yields CDR1 PRHDT and CDR2 FYEKMQ (reference sequence). The CDR3 is 12 amino acids. This CDR3 is CASSGQDTEAFF. CDR3 bases: TGTGCCAGCAGCGGCCAGGATACTGAAGCTTTCTTT. Using reference TRBV13 and TRBJ1-1 for the parts outside the CDR3, the full variable domain is AAGVIQSPRHLIKEKRETATLKCYPIPRHDTVYWYQQGPGQDPQFLISFYEKMQSDKGSIPDRFSAQQFSDYHSELNMSSLELGDSALYFCASSGQDTEAFFGQGTRLTVV.

The chain employs TRBV27 and TRBJ1-5; D ambiguous. Germline CDR1 MNHEY, CDR2 SMNVEV (reference sequence). Trimming left V 3 bases short and J 6 bases short, with 6 bases between. CDR3 length: 12 amino acids. The CDR3 region has the DNA TGTGCCAGCAGTTTTGCCGGTCAGCCCCAGCATTTT. As protein: CASSFAGQPQHF.

This clone was counted a few times. The rearrangement uses TRBV5-1 and TRBJ1-1, with TRBD1 matching over 10 bases. The trim removed 4 bases at V and 5 bases at J, leaving 5 bases unmatched. Germline values: CDR1 SGHRS, CDR2 YFSETQ. The CDR3 runs 14 residues. The CDR3 sequence is CASSHGQGGTEAFF. The CDR3 nucleotides are TGCGCCAGCAGCCACGGACAGGGGGGGACTGAAGCTTTCTTT.

V usage is TRBV30 and J usage is TRBJ1-6, with D perhaps matching TRBD1 (6 bases). This CDR3 is 16 amino acids long. From germline, CDR1 is GTSNPN and CDR2 SVGIG (reference sequence). V lost 1 base and J 13 bases, leaving 23 bases between the germline ends. CDR3: CAWSAHPWGGREPLHF. CDR3 in DNA: TGTGCCTGGAGTGCCCACCCGTGGGGGGGGCGAGAGCCCCTCCACTTT.

The chain uses TRBV6-1 and TRBJ2-3, with TRBD1 as a possible D gene (5 bases). V was cut by 8 bases and J by 4 bases, with 7 bases left in between. The CDR3 loop spans 11 amino acids. Germline-derived CDR1 and CDR2 are MNHNS and SASEGT. CDR3 bases: TGTGCCAGCGGGGCGGCAGATACGCAGTATTTT. It codes for CASGAADTQYF.

J is TRBJ2-7 and V is TRBV27, with 10 bases fitting TRBD1. The CDR3 runs 15 residues. After removal of 5 bases from V and 9 bases from J, the junction contained 13 bases not matched to a gene. Germline-derived CDR1 and CDR2 are MNHEY and SMNVEV (reference sequence). The CDR3 sequence is CASSVTGGRDSGQYF. The CDR3 DNA sequence: TGTGCCAGCAGTGTGACAGGGGGCAGAGATAGTGGGCAGTACTTC.

The V gene is TRBV30, the J gene TRBJ1-5; TRBD1 aligns across 7 bases. Losses at the gene ends were 3 bases for V and 9 bases for J; bases not matched to a gene: 5. Germline CDR1 reads GTSNPN; CDR2 reads SVGIG (reference sequence). The CDR3 runs 12 residues. CDR3 residues: CAWRAQGGPQHF. Here the CDR3 DNA reads TGTGCCTGGAGGGCTCAGGGGGGGCCCCAGCATTTT.